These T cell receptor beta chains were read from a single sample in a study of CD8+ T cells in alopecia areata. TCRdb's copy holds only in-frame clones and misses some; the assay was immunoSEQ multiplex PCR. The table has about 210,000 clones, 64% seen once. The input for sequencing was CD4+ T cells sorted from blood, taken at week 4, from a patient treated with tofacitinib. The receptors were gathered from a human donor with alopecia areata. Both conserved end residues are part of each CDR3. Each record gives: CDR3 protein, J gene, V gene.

CASSDTSGADTQYF	TRBJ2-3	TRBV6-1
CASSPYRVDEQFF	TRBJ2-1	TRBV5-1
CASSYSKGGPGELFF	TRBJ2-2	TRBV6-5
CSVEQGGETQYF	TRBJ2-5	TRBV29-1
CASSQDASGGSYEQYF	TRBJ2-7	TRBV4-3
CSARLGVLSSGANVLTF	TRBJ2-6	TRBV29-1
CASSLARTGTNTEAFF	TRBJ1-1	TRBV7-9
CASSKDESSPLHF	TRBJ1-6	TRBV6-5
CASRPGTSGAQETQYF	TRBJ2-5	TRBV4-1
CASSQDGLQEAF	TRBJ1-2	TRBV4-1
CASSWGQGAHGYTF	TRBJ1-2	TRBV7-9
CSVPFGGKSSYNEQFF	TRBJ2-1	TRBV29-1
CASSLSTYGYTF	TRBJ1-2	TRBV7-9
CASSLIRAATLDEQYF	TRBJ2-7	TRBV5-6
CASTITRGAFF	TRBJ1-1	TRBV6-5
CASSRQGITSPLHF	TRBJ1-6	TRBV5-1
CASSFRLRQTQYF	TRBJ2-5	TRBV7-2
CASSLGANTGELFF	TRBJ2-2	TRBV7-2